The sequence of this T cell receptor (beta chain) was determined in a study of Graves' ophthalmopathy and Graves' hyperthyroidism. Broader study findings: Stable hyperthyroidism and ophthalmopathy were told apart by a 13-signature model, which achieved 85% to 90% sensitivity and around 80% specificity.

TCR beta CDR3 amplification used RNA transcripts. RT-PCR was first run with HTBI primers, then multiplex PCR in a second round. TCRdb reanalysed the multiplex PCR reads using MiXCR and keeps one entry per CDR3 protein. The repertoire holds 450,000 or so distinct CDR3 sequences, around 14% seen once, with around 9.8% in the top ten. This clonotype was seen repeatedly, ten times or more. The antigen remains unidentified. Trimming left V 0 bases short and J 6 bases short, with 18 bases between. The length of the CDR3 is 16 residues. Germline assignment: CDR1 MGHRA and CDR2 YSYEKL. This chain uses TRBV4-1 with TRBJ2-7, with a weak D call TRBD1 (6 bases). This TCR was sampled from a woman in her 30s with Graves' ophthalmopathy. The sequenced material came from blood. CDR3 residues: CASSQDTWRQAFEQYF. CDR3 bases: TGCGCCAGCAGCCAAGATACATGGAGACAGGCTTTCGAGCAGTACTTC.